Below, 22 T cell receptor gamma chains from the same sample are listed, as sequenced in a study of intestinal T cells in coeliac disease. Using roughly 0.2 ug of biopsy DNA, TRG was amplified with LymphoTrack primers. TCRdb re-processed the multiplex PCR reads using CATT. This table has roughly 1,300 gamma-chain clones, approximately 44% appearing once. For each case, the template was genomic DNA from ten roughly 4.5-µm formalin-fixed paraffin-embedded scrolls. The sample comprised a duodenal biopsy. The receptors stem from a human donor with celiac disease.

Only a few counts were recorded for this clone. This chain joins TRGV2 and TRGJ1 or TRGJ2. The CDR3 runs to 10 residues. Trimming removed 9 bases from V and 3 bases from J; junction bases left unmatched: 2. Germline V gene sequence: CDR1 EGSNGY, CDR2 YDSYNSKV. The CDR3 bases are TGTGCCACCCCTTATTATAAGAAACTCTTT. Its translation: CATPYYKKLF.

The chain couples TRGV3 to TRGJ1 or TRGJ2. The germline CDR1 and CDR2 sequences are VTNTFY and YDVSTARD (reference sequence). The CDR3 consists of 13 residues. With 6 bases clipped from V and 1 base from J, the junction kept 6 bases outside the gene matches. CDR3 sequence (DNA): TGTGCCACCTGGAACCGTAATTATTATAAGAAACTCTTT. Translating it yields CATWNRNYYKKLF.

Here the CDR3 DNA reads TGTGCCGACCTGGGGGACGATAAGAAACTCTTT. As protein: CADLGDDKKLF. The chain combines TRGV4 with TRGJ1 or TRGJ2. Germline CDR1 and CDR2: EGSTGY and YDSYTSSV. The CDR3 has 11 residues. With 12 bases clipped from V and 8 bases from J, the junction kept 13 bases outside the gene matches.

This sequence joins TRGV10 and TRGJ1 or TRGJ2. TRGV10 is identified as an open reading frame with a role that is uncertain. Trimming at V came to 8 bases and at J to 3 bases, leaving 8 bases not matched to a gene. The CDR3 spans 13 residues. CDR3 bases: TGTGCTGCGTGGGATTCCCTTTATTATAAGAAACTCTTT. Amino acids: CAAWDSLYYKKLF.

This clone was detected a few times. This sequence joins TRGV11 and TRGJP1. TRGV11 is marked as an open reading frame, function uncertain. The CDR3 loop spans 16 amino acids. The junction had 5 bases not matched to a gene; V was cut back by 4 bases and J by 0 bases. The CDR3 spells CACWISLYTTGWFKIF. The CDR3 nucleotides read TGTGCCTGCTGGATTAGCCTGTATACCACTGGTTGGTTCAAGATATTT.

Of note for this clone: This specimen includes other DNA sequences encoding the same CDR3. The V call is TRGV8, the J call TRGJP2. Germline loops: CDR1 VENAVY, CDR2 YDSYNSRV. The ends lost 0 bases at V and 1 base at J; junction bases unmatched: 5. This CDR3 is built from 16 residues. The CDR3 bases are TGTGCCACCTGGGATAGGACTCTTAGTAGTGATTGGATCAAGACGTTT. The encoded protein is CATWDRTLSSDWIKTF.

Only a few counts were recorded for this clone. The CDR3 spells CATWDRGLF. The CDR3, as DNA: TGTGCCACCTGGGATAGGGGGCTCTTT. The chain couples TRGV8 to TRGJ1 or TRGJ2. This CDR3 spans 9 amino acids. Per germline, CDR1 VENAVY and CDR2 YDSYNSRV. Trimming removed 0 bases from V and 16 bases from J; junction bases left unmatched: 3.

With regard to this clone: A much larger clone sits a single nucleotide away, making a read error possible. The rearrangement uses TRGV10 and TRGJP1. TRGV10 belongs to the ORF category, with a function that is uncertain. CDR3 length equals 16 residues. V lost 8 bases, J lost 0 bases, and 10 bases stayed unmatched. As DNA, the CDR3 is TGTGCTGCGTGGAACCCTGTATATACCACTGGTTGGTTCAAGATATTT. Residues: CAAWNPVYTTGWFKIF.

The chain uses TRGV10 and TRGJ1 or TRGJ2. TRGV10 is an ORF, and what it does is uncertain. The CDR3 is made up of 14 amino acids. Germline trimming cut 8 bases from V and 0 bases from J; bases unmatched to any gene: 8. The chain's CDR3 is CAAWDILNYYKKLF. CDR3 nucleotides: TGTGCTGCGTGGGATATCCTGAATTATTATAAGAAACTCTTT.

This clone has just a few counts. This chain links TRGV10 with TRGJ1 or TRGJ2. TRGV10 is an ORF, and what it does is uncertain. The J segment lost 4 bases and the V segment lost 8 bases, leaving 9 bases of the junction unmatched. This CDR3 is 13 amino acids long. The CDR3 DNA follows: TGTGCTGCGTGGGATCGGCAGTATTATAAGAAACTCTTT. It encodes CAAWDRQYYKKLF.

On this clone: Sequence at one end of the junction differs from germline and may be a read error. This rearrangement joins TRGV11 to TRGJ1 or TRGJ2. TRGV11 falls under the ORF class, with uncertain function. This CDR3 is 13 amino acids long. CDR3 coding DNA: TGTGCCTGCTGGATTTCTTATTATTATAAGAAACTCTTC. Translating it yields CACWISYYYKKLF.

This clone was observed a few times. The chain has TRGV9 and TRGJ1 or TRGJ2. The V segment lost 4 bases and the J segment 7 bases; nucleotides outside the gene matches: 4. Germline-derived CDR1 and CDR2 are GITISATS and ISYDGTV (reference sequence). The CDR3 extends over 11 amino acids. The CDR3 sequence: CALWDGYKKLF. CDR3 DNA: TGTGCCTTGTGGGACGGGTATAAGAAACTCTTT.

J is TRGJ1 or TRGJ2 and V is TRGV3. The CDR3 consists of 13 residues. V shed 1 base, J shed 3 bases, and the junction held 3 bases outside the gene matches. Germline V gene lookup returns CDR1 VTNTFY and CDR2 YDVSTARD (reference sequence). The CDR3 DNA reads as TGTGCCACCTGGGACAGTTCTTATTATAAGAAACTCTTT. Its protein is CATWDSSYYKKLF.

The chain recombines TRGV2 with TRGJ1 or TRGJ2. The CDR3 totals 12 residues. Germline V lookup: CDR1 EGSNGY, CDR2 YDSYNSKV. V was clipped by 7 bases and J by 3 bases; unmatched bases: 6. The CDR3 loop reads CATCPLYYKKLF. CDR3 DNA: TGTGCCACCTGCCCCCTTTATTATAAGAAACTCTTT.

This clone showed up just a few times. The chain links TRGV8 to TRGJ1 or TRGJ2. After removal of 2 bases from V and 12 bases from J, the junction contained 7 bases not matched to a gene. Germline V CDR1 and CDR2: VENAVY, YDSYNSRV. CDR3 length: 11 residues. Here the CDR3 reads CATWDIGRKLF. Written as DNA, the CDR3 is TGTGCCACCTGGGATATAGGAAGGAAACTCTTT.

The chain recombines TRGV10 with TRGJ1 or TRGJ2. TRGV10 falls under the ORF class, with uncertain function. J lost 10 bases, V lost 8 bases, and 6 bases had no gene match. The CDR3 runs to 10 residues. DNA of the CDR3: TGTGCTGCGTGGGACCCCAAGAAACTCTTT. The encoded protein is CAAWDPKKLF.

This sequence joins TRGV2 and TRGJ1 or TRGJ2. Germline values: CDR1 EGSNGY, CDR2 YDSYNSKV. The CDR3 runs 15 residues. CDR3 loop: CAPGTAGLDYYKKLF. The CDR3 DNA reads as TGTGCACCTGGGACGGCGGGGCTAGATTATTATAAGAAACTCTTT.

A note on this clone: A much more abundant neighbour one base away suggests this may be a read error. The CDR3 DNA is TGTGCCACCTGGGACAAGCGGGTTTTTAGTGATTGGATCAAGACGTTT. Its protein product is CATWDKRVFSDWIKTF. J is TRGJP2 and V is TRGV3. V lost 2 bases to trimming and J lost 4 bases; unmatched junction nucleotides: 10. This CDR3 contains 16 residues. The germline CDR1 and CDR2 sequences are VTNTFY and YDVSTARD (reference sequence).

The chain recombines TRGV4 with TRGJ1 or TRGJ2. The V and J ends lost 9 bases and 1 base, in that order; junction bases with no gene match: 15. The CDR3 is made up of 15 amino acids. The V gene's germline CDR1 is EGSTGY and CDR2 YDSYTSSV. CDR3 nucleotides: TGTGCCACCGGCCGAGCTCTTCCTAATTATTATAAGAAACTCTTT. Protein: CATGRALPNYYKKLF.

The rearrangement links TRGV3 to TRGJ1 or TRGJ2. The CDR3 contains 15 residues. Germline CDR1 reads VTNTFY; CDR2 reads YDVSTARD (reference sequence). After removal of 0 bases from V and 3 bases from J, the junction contained 8 bases not matched to a gene. CDR3 residues: CATWDRLPIYYKKLF. The CDR3 DNA reads as TGTGCCACCTGGGACAGGCTCCCGATTTATTATAAGAAACTCTTT.

The CDR3 protein is CALWEGDGAGGYKKLF. The CDR3 nucleotides are TGTGCCTTGTGGGAGGGGGACGGGGCGGGGGGTTATAAGAAACTCTTT. V usage is TRGV9 and J usage is TRGJ1 or TRGJ2. Germline V gives CDR1 GITISATS, CDR2 ISYDGTV (reference sequence). J gave up 6 bases and V 2 bases, and 16 bases lay outside the gene matches. This CDR3 has 16 amino acids.

The chain combines TRGV10 with TRGJ1 or TRGJ2. TRGV10 is an open reading frame whose function is uncertain. This CDR3 region has 11 residues. The ends lost 8 bases at V and 14 bases at J; junction bases unmatched: 13. The CDR3 DNA sequence: TGTGCTGCGTGGGGTTGGGGAGGAGAACTCTTT. This translates into CAAWGWGGELF.